These 26 T cell receptor beta chains share one sample of origin, sequenced in a study of CD8+CD57+ T cells in acquired aplastic anemia. Profiling that covered TCR beta VDJ and CDR3 relied on genomic DNA as its template. Each CDR3 protein gets one entry after TCRdb re-called the reads with MiXCR. The sample contains hundreds of thousands of distinct CDR3 sequences, 60% to 80% of which appear only once. Sequencing used sorted CD4+, CD8+, or CD8+CD57+ T cells (not recorded which) from PBMCs. These receptors were obtained from a human donor in good health, serving as a control.

As concerns this clonotype: Since a much larger clone is just one base distant, this may be a read error. The chain employs TRBV5-5 and TRBJ2-1, with D possibly TRBD1 on 5 matching bases. The CDR3 is 13 amino acids. Per the germline V gene, CDR1 is SGHKS and CDR2 is YYEKEE (reference sequence). The CDR3 protein is CASSQSSRGEQFF. The DNA for the CDR3 is TGTGCTAGTAGCCAATCTTCAAGGGGCGAGCAGTTCTTC.

This clonotype was observed at least ten times. This rearrangement joins TRBV5-8 to TRBJ1-1; a possible D gene is TRBD1 (5 bases). This CDR3 spans 15 amino acids. Germline-derived CDR1 and CDR2 are SGHTS and YDEGEE. Trimming took 0 bases from V and 4 from J, leaving 13 bases between them. In DNA, the CDR3 is TGTGCCAGCAGCTTGGGACAGTTGTTTGGCACTGAAGCTTTCTTT. This gives the protein CASSLGQLFGTEAFF.

This clonotype was observed a handful of times. The chain couples TRBV30 to TRBJ2-5, with D perhaps matching TRBD2 (7 bases). V lost 4 bases and J lost 2, with 17 bases in between. Per the germline V gene, CDR1 is GTSNPN and CDR2 is SVGIG (reference sequence). This CDR3 is 15 amino acids long. CDR3 residues: CAWIPRGANQETQYF. DNA of the CDR3: TGTGCCTGGATCCCTCGGGGGGCCAATCAAGAGACCCAGTACTTC.

The chain couples TRBV7-2 to TRBJ2-5; TRBD1 matches at 11 bases. The CDR3 spans 16 residues. J was trimmed by 6 bases and V by 1 base; bases with no gene match: 7. CDR1 is SGHTA and CDR2 is FQGNSA in the germline V gene. The CDR3 protein is CASSLVRTGGVKTQYF. The CDR3 nucleotides are TGTGCCAGCAGCTTAGTTCGGACAGGGGGCGTTAAGACCCAGTACTTC.

In regard to this clonotype: The conserved phenylalanine or tryptophan normally closing the CDR3 is absent here, so this likely arose from a read error. The limits of the CDR3 on the DNA are not certain, so only TCRdb's listed CDR3 is given. This rearrangement joins TRBV7-2 to TRBJ1-4; TRBD1, as called in the table, went unchecked against the DNA. 14 amino acids form the CDR3, both terminal residues included. Germline loops: CDR1 SGHTA, CDR2 FQGNSA. The CDR3 loop is CASSFGTGETQYFG.

This CDR3 reads CASSYRANPYAEQFF. The CDR3 DNA reads TGTGCCAGCAGTTATAGGGCTAATCCCTACGCTGAGCAGTTCTTC. The J gene is TRBJ2-1, the V gene TRBV9; no clear D gene. The CDR3 consists of 15 residues. Germline loops: CDR1 SGDLS, CDR2 YYNGEE. Deletions cut 5 bases from V and 9 bases from J, with 21 bases between.

This clonotype was seen many times. The J gene is TRBJ1-6, the V gene TRBV20-1; D not certain. From germline, CDR1 is DFQATT and CDR2 SNEGSKA (reference sequence). The CDR3 covers 16 residues. The V end lost 6 bases, the J end lost 10 bases, and 25 bases lay between the germline ends. This chain's CDR3 is CSATRVSAGARSPLHF. The CDR3 DNA reads as TGCAGTGCCACTAGGGTCTCGGCAGGAGCAAGATCACCCCTCCACTTT.

This clonotype turned up a few times. The chain has TRBV12-3 or TRBV12-4 and TRBJ2-1; 10 bases align to TRBD2. The J segment lost 6 bases and the V segment lost 6 bases, leaving 8 bases of the junction unmatched. This CDR3 is built from 15 residues. The CDR3 DNA sequence: TGTGCCAGCAGCTTTACGGGACTAGCGTCCAATGAGCAGTTCTTC. Protein product: CASSFTGLASNEQFF.

This chain uses TRBV9 with TRBJ2-5, with D possibly matching TRBD2 (5 bases). This CDR3 is built from 14 residues. Trimming removed 4 bases at V and 14 bases at J, with 24 bases between. Germline CDR1 is SGDLS and CDR2 is YYNGEE. The CDR3 sequence: CASSPAETEEFHYF. The DNA for the CDR3 is TGTGCCAGCAGCCCAGCGGAGACGGAAGAGTTTCACTACTTC. Supplemented by reference TRBV9 and TRBJ2-5, the full variable domain reads DSGVTQTPKHLITATGQRVTLRCSPRSGDLSVYWYQQSLDQGLQFLIQYYNGEERAKGNILERFSAQQFPDLHSELNLSSLELGDSALYFCASSPAETEEFHYFGPGTRLLVL.

The chain carries TRBV9 and TRBJ2-7; TRBD1 is a possible D gene (6 bases). Germline lookup yields CDR1 SGDLS and CDR2 YYNGEE. The CDR3 spans 15 residues. The V gene lost 4 bases and the J gene lost 9 bases, with 23 bases spanning the gap. CDR3 nucleotide sequence: TGTGCCAGCAGCTTACTGACAGGAAGCCCCTGCTTGCAGTACTTC. This encodes CASSLLTGSPCLQYF.

This clonotype was observed a single time. The chain carries TRBV7-4 and TRBJ1-1; D is unresolved. Trimming shortened V by 5 bases and J by 14 bases, and 18 bases separated the two germline ends. Germline CDR1 is SGHVT and CDR2 is SQSDAQ. This CDR3 has 12 residues. The CDR3: CASSPGGGSVFF. CDR3 DNA: TGTGCCAGCAGCCCAGGAGGTGGTTCTGTGTTCTTT. Together with reference TRBV7-4 and TRBJ1-1, the CDR3 gives the full variable domain: GAGVSQSPRYKVAKRGRDVALRCDSISGHVTLYWYRQTLGQGSEVLTYSQSDAQRDKSGRPSGRFSAERPERSVSTLKIQRTEQGDSAVYLCASSPGGGSVFFGQGTRLTVV.

This clonotype was counted many times. This chain uses TRBV24-1 with TRBJ1-1; D may be TRBD1 (6 bases). The CDR3 totals 16 residues. Germline V lookup: CDR1 KGHDR, CDR2 SFDVKD. Trimming left V 5 bases short and J 1 base short, with 16 bases between. The CDR3 sequence is CATSGHGGGPNTEAFF. CDR3 DNA sequence: TGTGCCACCAGTGGTCACGGGGGCGGTCCGAACACTGAAGCTTTCTTT.

For this clonotype: One end of the junction varies from germline; a read error may be responsible. The V and J genes are TRBV7-2 and TRBJ2-7; TRBD2 is a possible D gene (6 bases). The CDR3 has 14 amino acids. Germline loops: CDR1 SGHTA, CDR2 FQGNSA. CDR3 in amino acids: CASSFMVQAHREHF. The CDR3 nucleotides are TGTGCCAGCAGCTTCATGGTGCAGGCACACCGGGAGCACTTC.

This sequence joins TRBV5-4 and TRBJ2-3; 11 bases line up with TRBD2. The CDR3 spans 17 residues. J was trimmed by 4 bases and V by 4 bases; bases with no gene match: 11. Looked up from germline, CDR1 is SGHNT and CDR2 is YYREEE (reference sequence). The CDR3 DNA reads TGTGCCAGCAGCGGAACCGGGACTAGCGGAACAGCAGATACGCAGTATTTT. Translating gives CASSGTGTSGTADTQYF.

This clonotype came up many times. V is TRBV30 and J is TRBJ2-7; 7 nucleotides match TRBD1. Germline V lookup: CDR1 GTSNPN, CDR2 SVGIG (reference sequence). The CDR3 has 13 residues. J was trimmed by 4 bases and V by 5 bases; bases with no gene match: 8. CDR3 protein: CAWDRDRTYEQYF. CDR3 coding DNA: TGTGCCTGGGACCGGGACAGAACTTACGAGCAGTACTTC.

Points on this clonotype: No conserved phenylalanine or tryptophan ends this CDR3, so it is likely a read error. The DNA is left out, because the CDR3 cannot be placed on it with certainty; the CDR3 is given as TCRdb lists it. J is TRBJ2-7 and V is TRBV7-2. Germline V CDR1 and CDR2: SGHTA, FQGNSA. With termini counted, the CDR3 has 12 amino acids. The CDR3 protein is CASSLDGDAQCY.

As for this clonotype: The junction departs from germline at one end; a sequencing error may be responsible. DNA for the CDR3: TGTGCCAGCAGCTCCGGAGGGCCCTACGAGCAGCACTTCTTT. Amino acids: CASSSGGPYEQHFF. The chain employs TRBV7-9 and TRBJ1-4; D call uncertain. CDR3 length equals 14 residues. CDR1 is SEHNR and CDR2 is FQNEAQ in the germline V gene (reference sequence). The variable domain in full, with the rest retrieved from reference TRBV7-9 and TRBJ1-4, is DTGVSQNPRHKITKRGQNVTFRCDPISEHNRLYWYRQTLGQGPEFLTYFQNEAQLEKSRLLSDRFSAERPKGSFSTLEIQRTEQGDSAMYLCASSSGGPYEQHFFGSGTQLSVL.

This chain joins TRBV9 and TRBJ1-2; tentative D call: TRBD1 (5 bases). This CDR3 is 15 amino acids long. Germline-derived CDR1 and CDR2 are SGDLS and YYNGEE. Trimming pared 0 bases from V and 13 bases from J, leaving 22 bases between. Written as DNA, the CDR3 is TGTGCCAGCAGCGTAGGGGCGGGGGAAGCCTTCTTTGGCACCTTC. This gives the protein CASSVGAGEAFFGTF.

DNA of the CDR3: TGTGCCAGCAGTCTGCGGGCGGGTGAAGCTTTCTTT. The encoded protein is CASSLRAGEAFF. The rearrangement uses TRBV7-6 and TRBJ1-1; no definite D call. Per the germline V gene, CDR1 is SGHVS and CDR2 is FNYEAQ. The V end lost 6 bases, the J end lost 7 bases, and 12 bases lay between the germline ends. This CDR3 is 12 amino acids long.

The chain uses TRBV2 and TRBJ2-6; possible D gene TRBD2, 6 bases. Trimming removed 4 bases at V and 9 bases at J, with 16 bases between. This CDR3 contains 15 residues. From germline, CDR1 is SNHLY and CDR2 FYNNEI. As DNA, the CDR3 is TGTGCCAGCAGTGGGTCGGGGGTCCGAGTCAACGTCCTGACTTTC. Translated: CASSGSGVRVNVLTF.

About this clonotype: At one of its ends the junction is not consistent with the germline gene, which may arise from a read error. The chain carries TRBV7-2 and TRBJ1-1, with D hard to call. The CDR3 runs to 15 residues. The germline V gene encodes CDR1 SGHTA and CDR2 FQGNSA. The CDR3 DNA reads TGCGCCAGCAGCCCGCCCGGACTCATGAACACCTACGATTTCTTT. Its translation: CASSPPGLMNTYDFF.

The V call is TRBV12-3 or TRBV12-4, the J call TRBJ1-1; a weak D match, TRBD1 (6 bases). The CDR3 contains 12 residues. Trimming pared 6 bases from V and 10 bases from J, leaving 15 bases between. The CDR3 here is CASRPARGGAFF. The CDR3 region has the DNA TGTGCCAGCAGACCAGCCAGGGGAGGAGCTTTCTTT.

A word on this clonotype: The junction departs from the called germline gene at one end, perhaps through a read error. The chain joins TRBV5-1 to TRBJ2-5; D tentatively fits TRBD1 or TRBD2 (6 bases each). This CDR3 is 15 amino acids long. CDR1 and CDR2 (germline): SGHRS, YFSETQ. CDR3 in DNA: TGTGCCACCAGCATGGAGGGGGGCAGGAGTGGTGCCCAGTACTTC. Its protein product is CATSMEGGRSGAQYF.

The chain joins TRBV15 to TRBJ1-5; perhaps TRBD1 as D (6 bases). Trimming took off 1 base at V and 7 bases at J, with 17 bases between the two ends. The CDR3 totals 16 residues. CDR1 and CDR2 from the germline V gene are LNHNV and YYDKDF (reference sequence). CDR3 loop: CATSRGGRGTEQPQHF. CDR3 nucleotides: TGTGCCACCAGCAGAGGAGGGAGGGGGACCGAGCAGCCCCAGCATTTT.

This clonotype was recorded once. The J gene is TRBJ2-7, the V gene TRBV10-1; TRBD2 matches 7 bases. Losses at the gene ends were 11 bases for V and 2 bases for J; bases not matched to a gene: 9. The CDR3 has 13 residues. CDR1 and CDR2 from the germline V gene are WNHNN and SYGVQD (reference sequence). The CDR3 sequence: CARREGKTYEQYF. Written as DNA, the CDR3 is TGCGCCCGGAGGGAGGGGAAAACCTACGAGCAGTACTTC.

The sample holds one count of this clonotype. A read error may produce the germline difference seen at one junction end. This chain uses TRBV7-9 with TRBJ2-1, with 7 positions matching TRBD2. The CDR3 covers 14 residues. CDR1 is SEHNR, CDR2 FQNEAQ, per germline (reference sequence). CDR3 amino acids: CASSSGRLAGVESF. The CDR3 coding sequence is TGTGCCAGCAGCTCGGGGAGACTAGCTGGGGTAGAGTCCTTC.